The next 9 T cell receptor beta chains were all read from a single sample in a study of radiotherapy plus CTLA-4 blockade in lung cancer. Here immunoSEQ multiplex PCR was the method, and the copy in TCRdb shows in-frame clones only, minus some. Here the sample spans 39,000 or so clones, over 65% being singletons. Here the sequenced sample was peripheral blood, taken from a patient treated with radiotherapy plus ipilimumab. Source of these receptors: a human donor with non-small cell lung cancer who had stable disease on radiotherapy plus ipilimumab.

The chain carries TRBV14 and TRBJ2-4; D ambiguous. The CDR3 length is 13 residues. The germline V and J ends were trimmed by 4 bases and 3 bases, with 7 bases remaining between them. Germline CDR1 and CDR2: SGHDN and FVKESK. This CDR3 is CASSPSDKNIQYF. DNA for the CDR3: TGTGCCAGCAGCCCCTCCGACAAAAACATTCAGTACTTC.

The chain uses TRBV19 and TRBJ2-5; no definite D call. The germline V gene has CDR1 LNHDA and CDR2 SQIVND (reference sequence). Trimming left V 5 bases short and J 5 bases short, with 12 bases between. This CDR3 contains 13 residues. This chain's CDR3 is CASSLSNLETQYF. In DNA, the CDR3 is TGTGCCAGTAGTTTATCGAACTTGGAGACCCAGTACTTC.

The chain links TRBV6-5 to TRBJ1-4, with D unclear. The CDR3 extends over 14 amino acids. Germline CDR1 and CDR2: MNHEY and SVGAGI. Trimming took 2 bases from V and 8 from J, leaving 12 bases between them. As DNA, the CDR3 is TGTGCCAGCAGTTACGCCAAGCTTGGGGAAAAACTGTTTTTT. Translation gives CASSYAKLGEKLFF.

The chain carries TRBV28 and TRBJ2-7; 12 bases fit TRBD1. The germline CDR1 and CDR2 sequences are MDHEN and SYDVKM. The CDR3 contains 16 residues. J gave up 6 bases and V 6 bases, and 12 bases lay outside the gene matches. CDR3 in DNA: TGTGCCAGCAGCCTCACAGCCGGGACAGGGGGCTTCGAGCAGTACGTC. Amino acids: CASSLTAGTGGFEQYV.

The chain combines TRBV28 with TRBJ1-5; 8 bases are a match to TRBD1. There are 16 residues in the CDR3. Germline values: CDR1 MDHEN, CDR2 SYDVKM. V shed 2 bases, J shed 6 bases, and the junction held 9 bases outside the gene matches. The CDR3 DNA reads TGTGCCAGCAGTTTAAGTAGGACAGGGAAGGTTCAGCCCCAGCATTTT. Translated, it gives CASSLSRTGKVQPQHF.

V is TRBV29-1 and J is TRBJ1-3; D ambiguous. Trimming removed 4 bases from V and 1 base from J, with 11 bases in between. CDR3 size: 14 residues. Germline-derived CDR1 and CDR2 are SQVTM and ANQGSEA. The CDR3 bases are TGCAGCGTTGGAGGGCAGACTTCTGGAAACACCATATATTTT. Translated, it gives CSVGGQTSGNTIYF.

The chain uses TRBV5-6 and TRBJ2-5; TRBD2 agrees at 7 bases. The CDR3 contains 17 residues. V lost 4 bases, J lost 1 base, and 13 bases stayed unmatched. Looked up from germline, CDR1 is SGHDT and CDR2 is YYEEEE. CDR3 loop: CASSLPTLPGGQETQYF. The DNA of the CDR3 is TGTGCCAGCAGCCTGCCGACTCTCCCGGGGGGCCAAGAGACCCAGTACTTC.

This clone was recorded only once. The V call is TRBV5-6, the J call TRBJ2-3; D tentatively reads TRBD1 or TRBD2 (5 bases each). The CDR3 length is 14 residues. CDR1 and CDR2 from the germline V gene are SGHDT and YYEEEE. The germline V and J ends were trimmed by 0 bases and 8 bases, with 13 bases remaining between them. CDR3: CASSLDGRGVTQYF. CDR3 DNA: TGTGCCAGCAGCTTGGATGGTAGAGGGGTTACGCAGTATTTT.

V gene TRBV27 combines with J gene TRBJ2-7; 7 bases match TRBD1. The CDR3 has 16 residues. Germline V gene lookup returns CDR1 MNHEY and CDR2 SMNVEV (reference sequence). The V gene end was trimmed by 0 bases and the J gene end by 0 bases; junction bases not matched to a gene: 5. The CDR3, as DNA: TGTGCCAGCAGTTTATCGCCAGGGGGTTTCTCCTACGAGCAGTACTTC. Translation: CASSLSPGGFSYEQYF.